This T cell receptor (beta chain) appears in the sequencing data of a study of blood T cell repertoires in acute mononucleosis (dated by TCRdb to about 2020). As for the study more broadly: To capture the memory response, convalescent samples were obtained between 5 and 8 months after the acute presentation. The mean EBV load in blood was roughly 3.8 log10 genome copies per million B cells during acute infection, compared with roughly 2.7 at convalescence. Paper-wide results and their limitations: The low acute-to-convalescent clonotype overlap might be partly explained by sampling error, because only a fraction of each donor's blood was analyzed. With only a few donors in the cohort, group averages were based on very few individuals. Both chains appeared to be involved in GLC-BM selection, with public TCRbeta motifs on BV14-BJ2 and BV20-BJ1 being observed alongside a TCRalpha motif on AV5-AJ31. Persistence into convalescence was observed for only approximately 9.5% of unique acute clonotypes, yet most of the response was made up by these persisting clonotypes, and the remaining acute clonotypes were seemingly replaced by new diverse de novo clonotypes.

By how much of the sample it makes up, this clone is large (0.1 to 1%). No base quality values were provided; no much bigger clone lies one nucleotide off. The CDR3, cysteine through phenylalanine, is 15 amino acids long. The read is trimmed to its CDR3 DNA, 45 bases read in frame from base 1. Total RNA from at least 9,000 sorted tetramer+ CD8 T cells was reverse transcribed into cDNA for TCR profiling. CDR3 regions were PCR-amplified with primers annealing to V and J regions, and unique molecular identifiers were added to track templates. The immunoSEQ platform, including its sequencing and error-correction standards, was used to profile TCRalpha and TCRbeta chains. In the paper's pipeline: Clonal copy numbers were corrected for sequencing and PCR errors, and CDR3s were defined per IMGT conventions. Analysis was limited to productive rearrangements and used immunoSEQ Analyzer versions 2.0 and 3.0, and gene-pairing frequencies were further processed in Microsoft Excel. Circos plots were used to visualize V-J pairings, and MEME together with a custom motifSearch program was used to find CDR3 motifs. The OLGA algorithm was used to calculate the probability of generation of TCR sequences. A clonotype seen at both visits was called persistent, a clonotype seen only at the acute visit was called nonpersistent, and a clonotype seen only at convalescence was called de novo. A public TCR was defined as an amino acid clonotype used by more than one donor. What TCRdb holds here is the immuneACCESS table cut down to in-frame rearrangements. Part of the clones is not present; checked against another copy, under half of the missing clones reflect an unresolved V gene, and the others are unexplained. That table is the source of V, J and clone size, and D and trimming were worked out from the DNA. Present in this sample are a few thousand clones, more than 20% of which were seen just once. The ten biggest clones cover roughly half of the sample.

This sample's time point label indicates: convalescence about 6 months (5-8 months) after acute presentation (visit 7). Over primary infection, the study followed CD8 T cell responses to two immunodominant EBV epitopes: BRLF1 109 (YVL-BR) and BMLF1 280 (GLC-BM). Primary EBV infection was indicated by a positive serum heterophile antibody test and EBV viral capsid antigen-specific IgM. Magnetic positive selection (MACS) was first used to enrich total CD8 T cells from PBMCs. A FACSAria III was used to sort live CD3+ CD8+ tetramer+ cells to over 85% purity. A PE-conjugated tetramer loaded with the BMLF1 280-288 peptide was used to sort the cells. After tetramer sorting, TCR repertoires of EBV epitope-specific CD8 T cells were deep-sequenced directly ex vivo at acute infection and at convalescence. The donors were a few individuals between roughly 18 and 30 years old who had clinical acute infectious mononucleosis and laboratory evidence of primary EBV infection. Heparinized peripheral blood was collected when donors presented clinically with mononucleosis symptoms and again about 6 months afterward. Ficoll-Paque density gradient centrifugation was used to isolate PBMCs.

Rearrangement joined TRBV21-1 to TRBJ2-7. TRBV21-1 is deemed a pseudogene. The sequences come from EBV GLC epitope tetramer+ CD8+ T cells sorted from PBMCs, collected during convalescence from infectious mononucleosis. The cell subset or site label, read with the paper, signifies: CD8 T cells binding tetramer with EBV BMLF1 280-288 peptide (GLC-BM). The sequence was obtained from a woman aged 18 to 35 with infectious mononucleosis caused by EBV. The CDR3 protein sequence reads: CASSKAGGLSYEQYF. The DNA reads as follows: TGTGCCAGCAGCAAAGCCGGGGGCCTTTCCTACGAGCAGTACTTC.